This T cell receptor (beta chain) emerged from a study of blood T cells in healthy people across ages. Germline CDR1 is SQVTM and CDR2 is ANQGSEA. This CDR3 comprises 14 residues. Trimming took 3 bases from V and 1 from J, leaving 11 bases between them. Together with a sample-barcoded 5' primer, a J-beta primer mix was included in a second PCR lasting about 7 to 12 cycles. TCRdb re-called the 5' RACE reads through MiXCR, storing one row per CDR3 protein. Of about a million distinct CDR3 sequences listed, roughly two fifths were seen once; the top ten hold under 15%. Worth noting for this clonotype: Antigen specificity is unknown.

Study conclusions and caveats: Naive T cell percentage by flow cytometry tracked strongly with beta diversity. From one million sequenced T cells, diversity estimates were lower bounds. Researchers said unsorted PBMCs prevented a conclusive naive versus antigen-experienced comparison. Relative to aged donors, long-lived donors carried more naive CD4+ cells and displayed higher diversity.

The TCR sequence derives from a young man in good health. Source material: blood. The chain is built from TRBV29-1 and TRBJ2-3; D not certain. This CDR3 is CSVDLVLGTDTQYF. CDR3 DNA: TGCAGCGTTGATCTGGTGTTAGGCACAGATACGCAGTATTTT.